Listed below are T cell receptor beta chains from one sample, sequenced in a study of beta chain features in type 1 diabetes. Method: immunoSEQ multiplex PCR; TCRdb's copy keeps in-frame clones and lacks some. The sample yields around 130,000 clones, 9% seen once. Material: central memory CD4+ T cells from blood. These TCRs come from a man aged 25 to 45 with type 1 diabetes. Both conserved end residues are trimmed from each CDR3. A clone size is listed for some rows: how often the clone was seen (once, few, many), or a class if it is expanded.

j_call clone_size v_call cdr3_length cdr3_aa
TRBJ2-7 NA TRBV29-1 9 SGRLVDEQY
TRBJ1-1 few TRBV11-2 12 ASSLSLTATEAF
TRBJ2-5 NA TRBV5-5 12 ASSSQGDAETQY
TRBJ1-3 NA TRBV4-3 13 ASSQDRRVANTIY
TRBJ1-4 few TRBV27 12 ASSARPGLVGLF
TRBJ2-7 NA TRBV14 13 ASSQLGLAGLEQY
TRBJ2-1 NA TRBV7-6 12 ASSRTSGANEQF
TRBJ2-7 NA TRBV4-3 16 ASSQEPPGTVSSYEQY
TRBJ2-1 NA TRBV18 11 ASSPPRGNEQF
TRBJ2-7 NA TRBV6-5 12 ASRLDSHSYEQY
TRBJ2-3 NA TRBV2 11 ASQRGGTDTQY
TRBJ2-3 NA TRBV7-8 12 ASSARTDGDTQY
TRBJ1-4 NA TRBV30 12 AWTQRNPDEKLF
TRBJ2-3 NA TRBV4-3 13 ASSQGVGPTDTQY
TRBJ2-7 NA TRBV7-8 15 ASSLEPPGTGGYEQY
TRBJ1-4 few TRBV15 12 ATSQGQGDEKLF
TRBJ1-4 few TRBV25-1 14 ASSDLKQGAGEKLF
TRBJ2-7 NA TRBV5-1 11 ASRDSDSYEQY
TRBJ2-2 NA TRBV2 10 ASTVYTGELF
TRBJ2-1 few TRBV5-1 14 ASSLGYASGYNEQF
TRBJ2-1 few TRBV4-2 13 ASSQDPRDGNEQF
TRBJ2-3 few TRBV7-2 16 ASSLAGPGSGGTDTQY
TRBJ1-1 NA TRBV19 14 ASSAQKTGSSGRAF
TRBJ2-5 NA TRBV11-2 10 ASSLHQETQY
TRBJ2-3 few TRBV19 12 ASSRSQPTDTQY
TRBJ2-2 few TRBV4-3 15 ASSQPGTGVYTGELF
TRBJ1-1 NA TRBV2 11 ASSPNRDTEAF
TRBJ1-3 NA TRBV27 10 ASSSAGNTIY
TRBJ1-2 NA TRBV5-1 12 ASSPGAGADGYT
TRBJ1-2 few TRBV23-1 11 ASSQCRLYGYT
TRBJ2-4 NA TRBV7-7 13 ASSLAPARVEDGY
TRBJ1-2 NA TRBV30 13 AWSTRQDRCYGYT
TRBJ1-5 NA TRBV6-1 13 ASNQDRANNQPQH
TRBJ2-7 NA TRBV19 11 ASSPSYSYEQY
TRBJ2-5 NA TRBV7-2 12 ASRSTGNQETQY
TRBJ1-5 many TRBV29-1 10 SVGDRGQPQH
TRBJ2-7 NA TRBV21-1 13 ASSKAPDRDHEQY
TRBJ2-3 NA TRBV19 11 AARQGSADTQY
TRBJ1-5 few TRBV2 12 ASSRQSGNQPQH
TRBJ2-1 NA TRBV11-1 15 ASSLETSGSLSNEQF
TRBJ2-5 few TRBV7-9 11 ASSPSTPETQY
TRBJ1-2 NA TRBV29-1 11 SVDRTGVDGYT